The 26 T cell receptor beta chains reported below all come from one sample, sequenced in a study of blood T cells in healthy people across ages. The second PCR ran about 6 to 12 cycles with a sample-barcoded 5' primer and J-beta primers. In TCRdb, the 5' RACE reads were re-called with MiXCR into one record per CDR3 protein. This sample has roughly 680,000 distinct CDR3 sequences, with roughly half found just once. Sequencing was carried out using blood. The receptors originated from a woman aged 80 or older in good health.

V gene TRBV4-1 combines with J gene TRBJ2-7, with 9 positions matching TRBD2. From germline, CDR1 is MGHRA and CDR2 YSYEKL. V shed 4 bases, J shed 3 bases, and the junction held 7 bases outside the gene matches. The CDR3 has 15 residues. Here the CDR3 reads CASSRSLAGIYEQYF. The DNA of the CDR3 is TGCGCCAGCAGCCGTTCCCTAGCGGGAATCTACGAGCAGTACTTC.

This clonotype was counted many times. The chain combines TRBV2 with TRBJ2-1; 8 bases agree with TRBD2. Germline lookup yields CDR1 SNHLY and CDR2 FYNNEI. CDR3 length: 14 residues. V was pared by 7 bases and J by 8 bases, with 10 bases of the junction left unmatched. The CDR3 DNA is TGTGCCAGCACAGGACTAGCCGTGAGTGATGAGCAGTTCTTC. It encodes CASTGLAVSDEQFF.

CDR3 in DNA: TGCGCCAGCAGCTTGATGTGGCCCGAGGAGCAGTACTTC. This gives the protein CASSLMWPEEQYF. The chain employs TRBV5-1 and TRBJ2-7; D is ambiguous. The ends were cut back, 1 base at V and 7 bases at J, with 12 bases in the middle. CDR3 length: 13 residues. Per the germline V gene, CDR1 is SGHRS and CDR2 is YFSETQ.

The gene calls are TRBV15 and TRBJ2-5; D not certain. CDR1 and CDR2 from the germline V gene are LNHNV and YYDKDF (reference sequence). V gave up 1 base and J gave up 5 bases, with 5 bases separating them. CDR3 length: 12 amino acids. The chain's CDR3 is CATSRVVETQYF. The DNA of the CDR3 is TGTGCCACCAGCAGAGTCGTGGAGACCCAGTACTTC.

The rearrangement joins TRBV7-9 to TRBJ2-3; a possible D gene is TRBD2 (7 bases). The germline V gene encodes CDR1 SEHNR and CDR2 FQNEAQ (reference sequence). Trimming removed 1 base from V and 0 bases from J, with 17 bases in between. The CDR3 sequence is 18 residues long. CDR3 sequence reads: CASSLGRWGGGSTDTQYF. CDR3 DNA sequence: TGTGCCAGCAGCTTAGGAAGATGGGGCGGGGGCAGCACAGATACGCAGTATTTT.

As regards this clonotype: A read error may be the cause here, since a much bigger clone is one base away. This chain connects TRBV14 to TRBJ2-1, with TRBD1 as a possible D gene (5 bases). Germline loops: CDR1 SGHDN, CDR2 FVKESK. The CDR3 loop spans 13 amino acids. Trimming removed 4 bases at V and 13 bases at J, with 17 bases between. This chain's CDR3 is CASSPQGGETQFF. The CDR3 DNA reads as TGTGCCAGCAGCCCGCAGGGTGGAGAGACCCAGTTCTTC.

Concerning this clonotype itself: One base away lies a much larger clone, so this may be a sequencing read error. The chain joins TRBV24-1 to TRBJ2-7, with D uncertain. V was cut by 4 bases and J by 7 bases, with 13 bases left in between. Germline loops: CDR1 KGHDR, CDR2 SFDVKD. There are 13 residues in the CDR3. The CDR3 loop is CATSDHRLGEQYF. Here the CDR3 DNA reads TGTGCCACCAGTGACCACCGGCTCGGTGAGCAGTACTTC.

There are many counts of this clonotype. The rearrangement links TRBV24-1 to TRBJ2-1; 7 nucleotides line up with TRBD2. This CDR3 is built from 17 residues. V shed 0 bases and J 7 bases; nucleotides not matched to a gene: 11. CDR1 is KGHDR, CDR2 SFDVKD, per germline. The CDR3 here is CATSDLPRPRGGNEQFF. The CDR3 nucleotides read TGTGCCACCAGTGATTTGCCACGCCCGAGGGGAGGGAATGAGCAGTTCTTC.

This clonotype was counted a few times. V usage is TRBV20-1 and J usage is TRBJ1-5; D is uncertain. V was shortened by 4 bases and J by 0 bases, with 7 bases between the two germline ends. In germline, CDR1 is DFQATT, CDR2 SNEGSKA (reference sequence). This CDR3 is built from 13 residues. The CDR3 coding sequence is TGCAGTGCTAATCCCGATAGCAATCAGCCCCAGCATTTT. Its translation is CSANPDSNQPQHF.

The table lists this clonotype with many counts. This chain joins TRBV5-5 and TRBJ2-1, with D hard to call. Germline lookup yields CDR1 SGHKS and CDR2 YYEKEE (reference sequence). The CDR3 contains 14 residues. Between the trimmed V and J ends, which lost 2 bases and 3 bases, there was a span of 9 bases. The CDR3 nucleotides read TGTGCCAGCAGCTTCCAATGGGGCTACAATGAGCAGTTCTTC. It translates to CASSFQWGYNEQFF. The variable domain in full, completed from reference TRBV5-5 and TRBJ2-1, reads DAGVTQSPTHLIKTRGQQVTLRCSPISGHKSVSWYQQVLGQGPQFIFQYYEKEERGRGNFPDRFSARQFPNYSSELNVNALLLGDSALYLCASSFQWGYNEQFFGPGTRLTVL.

A word on this clonotype: A much more abundant neighbour one base away suggests this may be a read error. As DNA, the CDR3 is TGTGCCAGCAGCTTAATACTAGGAGCGGTAGGCGGCTCCTACGAGCAGTACTTC. Translated: CASSLILGAVGGSYEQYF. The chain links TRBV7-2 to TRBJ2-7; possibly TRBD2 for D (5 bases). The length of the CDR3 is 18 residues. V was clipped by 2 bases and J by 0 bases, with 20 bases between them. Germline CDR1 and CDR2: SGHTA and FQGNSA.

This clonotype was counted ten times or more. The chain recombines TRBV9 with TRBJ2-5; possible D gene TRBD2, 6 bases. This CDR3 is built from 15 residues. Between the trimmed V and J ends, which lost 2 bases and 5 bases, there was a span of 16 bases. Germline-derived CDR1 and CDR2 are SGDLS and YYNGEE. The CDR3 DNA sequence: TGTGCCAGCAGCGTTGGAGGGGCCCCTGCGGAGACCCAGTACTTC. It translates to CASSVGGAPAETQYF.

This chain connects TRBV7-2 to TRBJ2-7; D might be TRBD1 or TRBD2, each matching 6 bases. In germline, CDR1 is SGHTA, CDR2 FQGNSA. Trimming shortened V by 2 bases and J by 0 bases, and 14 bases separated the two germline ends. This CDR3 is 16 amino acids long. In nucleotides, the CDR3 is TGTGCCAGCAGCTTAAGGAGGGGGTTACGCTCCTACGAGCAGTACTTC. This translates into CASSLRRGLRSYEQYF. The full variable domain, with the rest looked up from reference TRBV7-2 and TRBJ2-7, is GAGVSQSPSNKVTEKGKDVELRCDPISGHTALYWYRQSLGQGLEFLIYFQGNSAPDKSGLPSDRFSAERTGGSVSTLTIQRTQQEDSAVYLCASSLRRGLRSYEQYFGPGTRLTVT.

This clonotype was recorded at least ten times. The chain has TRBV6-2 or TRBV6-3 and TRBJ2-1, with 7 bases lining up with TRBD1. From germline, CDR1 is MNHEY and CDR2 SVGEGT. J was trimmed by 9 bases and V by 6 bases; bases with no gene match: 14. This CDR3 has 15 amino acids. The CDR3 here is CASRADRRALSEQFF. The CDR3 bases are TGTGCCAGCAGGGCGGACAGGAGAGCTCTAAGTGAGCAGTTCTTC.

The chain employs TRBV5-1 and TRBJ2-5; tentative D call: TRBD2 (5 bases). Trimming removed 3 bases at V and 0 bases at J, with 9 bases between. From germline, CDR1 is SGHRS and CDR2 YFSETQ. This CDR3 has 14 residues. The CDR3 bases are TGCGCCAGCAGCTCGGACGGGAACCAAGAGACCCAGTACTTC. This translates into CASSSDGNQETQYF.

This clonotype was recorded many times. V gene TRBV7-2 combines with J gene TRBJ1-6; tentative D call: TRBD1 (6 bases). Germline assignment: CDR1 SGHTA and CDR2 FQGNSA. The V and J ends lost 6 bases and 7 bases respectively, with 16 bases between them. This CDR3 contains 15 residues. CDR3 DNA: TGTGCCAGCAGTCCTCAGGCCCAGGGGAATTCACCCCTCCACTTT. Translation: CASSPQAQGNSPLHF.

The chain carries TRBV29-1 and TRBJ2-7; D possibly corresponds to TRBD2 (6 bases). Germline values: CDR1 SQVTM, CDR2 ANQGSEA. The length of the CDR3 is 14 residues. V dropped 6 bases and J dropped 0 bases, with 15 bases sitting between them. The CDR3 DNA follows: TGCAGCGTAAGACCGGGACTGCACTCCTACGAGCAGTACTTC. As protein: CSVRPGLHSYEQYF.

The genes are TRBV5-6 and TRBJ1-6; D is undetermined. The length of the CDR3 is 14 residues. V was trimmed by 1 base and J by 12 bases, leaving 14 bases between them. Germline V CDR1 and CDR2: SGHDT, YYEEEE. The CDR3 DNA follows: TGTGCCAGCAGCTTGCCCGGGCGATACCGACCCCTCCACTTT. This gives the protein CASSLPGRYRPLHF.

This clonotype was picked up one time. V gene TRBV12-3 or TRBV12-4 combines with J gene TRBJ2-3; possible D gene TRBD2, 6 bases. V was shortened by 5 bases and J by 11 bases, with 14 bases between the two germline ends. This CDR3 has 12 amino acids. In DNA form, the CDR3 reads TGTGCCAGCAGTGTAGGCGGGGTTATGCAGTATTTT. Its translation: CASSVGGVMQYF.

This clonotype appeared many times. This sequence joins TRBV3-1 and TRBJ1-5; unclear D gene. The CDR3 runs 14 residues. The ends were cut back, 4 bases at V and 0 bases at J, with 7 bases in the middle. Germline V lookup: CDR1 LGHDT, CDR2 YNNKEL (reference sequence). CDR3 DNA sequence: TGTGCCAGCAGCCCGTCATATAGCAATCAGCCCCAGCATTTT. This gives the protein CASSPSYSNQPQHF.

Notes on this clonotype: Possible read error: a much larger clone is one base away. The chain recombines TRBV5-1 with TRBJ2-1; D is uncertain. Germline CDR1 reads SGHRS; CDR2 reads YFSETQ. The CDR3 loop spans 15 amino acids. The CDR3 protein is CASSPMTPSYSEQFF. The DNA of the CDR3 is TGCGCCAGCAGCCCGATGACACCTTCCTACAGTGAGCAGTTCTTC.

This clonotype occurred many times. The chain joins TRBV20-1 to TRBJ2-1, with TRBD2 matching over 10 bases. CDR3 length: 14 amino acids. The germline gives CDR1 DFQATT, CDR2 SNEGSKA (reference sequence). The V and J ends lost 6 bases and 8 bases, in that order; junction bases with no gene match: 10. The CDR3 here is CSATHASGSDEQFF. CDR3 DNA sequence: TGCAGTGCAACCCACGCTAGCGGGAGCGATGAGCAGTTCTTC.

This clonotype came up once. This chain links TRBV27 with TRBJ2-2; D is possibly TRBD2 (5 bases). V was cut by 0 bases and J by 6 bases, with 14 bases left in between. CDR3 length: 16 residues. Germline CDR1 and CDR2: MNHEY and SMNVEV (reference sequence). The CDR3 nucleotides read TGTGCCAGCAGTTTATCTGGTGCTAGCTCCTCCGGGGAGCTGTTTTTT. It yields the protein CASSLSGASSSGELFF.

Turning to this clonotype: This may be a read error, as it is one base from a much larger clone. The gene calls are TRBV15 and TRBJ2-7; D remains ambiguous. CDR1 is LNHNV, CDR2 YYDKDF, per germline (reference sequence). The CDR3 runs 12 residues. The CDR3 reads CAASRDFSEQYF. CDR3 nucleotides: TGTGCCGCCAGCAGAGATTTTAGCGAGCAGTACTTC. The full variable domain, rest sourced from reference TRBV15 and TRBJ2-7, is DAMVIQNPRYQVTQFGKPVTLSCSQTLNHNVMYWYQQKSSQAPKLLFHYYDKDFNNEADTPDNFQSRRPNTSFCFLDIRSPGLGDTAMYLCAASRDFSEQYFGPGTRLTVT.

This clonotype was seen repeatedly, ten times or more. The genes are TRBV5-1 and TRBJ2-6; D is ambiguous. The CDR3 totals 15 residues. V was cut by 3 bases and J by 4 bases, with 11 bases left in between. Germline V gives CDR1 SGHRS, CDR2 YFSETQ. CDR3 region: CASSSYGSGANVLTF. As DNA, the CDR3 is TGCGCCAGCAGCTCCTACGGGTCAGGGGCCAACGTCCTGACTTTC.

This clonotype was counted many times. The rearrangement uses TRBV29-1 and TRBJ1-4; maybe TRBD1 (5 bases). Germline CDR1 reads SQVTM; CDR2 reads ANQGSEA. The CDR3 covers 14 residues. The V end lost 7 bases, the J end lost 2 bases, and 14 bases lay between the germline ends. The CDR3 region is CSAGRGNTNEKLFF. The CDR3 nucleotides are TGCAGCGCGGGACGTGGGAATACTAATGAAAAACTGTTTTTT.